Each of the 23 T cell receptor beta chains below was sequenced from the same sample in a study of CD8+ T cells in alopecia areata (dated by TCRdb to between 2018 and 2020). The method was the immunoSEQ multiplex PCR assay. RNA was extracted from all samples and reverse transcribed into cDNA as template for TCR sequencing. The immuneACCESS repertoire file appears here via TCRdb, limited to in-frame rearrangements. These files lack a portion of the clones; in checked studies, under half of the deficit traces to unresolved V genes, and the cause of the others is not known. This sample comprises some 4,600 clones, 60% of them detected only once. Roughly 12% of the sample rests with the top ten. The label giving this sample's treatment or condition can be read as: oral pan-JAK inhibitor, 5-10 mg twice daily. From alopecia areata patients, peripheral blood was collected along with lesional scalp punch biopsies.

The sequenced sample was skin, obtained at roughly week 36, from a patient treated with tofacitinib. The receptors here all came from a human donor with alopecia areata.

This clone was counted a few times. J is TRBJ2-3 and V is TRBV6-6; a weak D match, TRBD1 (5 bases). V was shortened by 0 bases and J by 6 bases, with 10 bases between the two germline ends. Germline loops: CDR1 MNHNY, CDR2 SVGAGI (reference sequence). The CDR3 is made up of 14 amino acids. CDR3 nucleotide sequence: TGTGCCAGCAGTTACTCCCGGAACAGGGATACGCAGTATTTT. This translates into CASSYSRNRDTQYF.

V and J are TRBV7-4 and TRBJ2-3; D might be TRBD2 (6 bases). The CDR3 is 14 amino acids. Per germline, CDR1 SGHVT and CDR2 SQSDAQ. V lost 0 bases and J 6 bases, leaving 10 bases between the germline ends. The CDR3 sequence is CASSLASGLDTQYF. CDR3 coding DNA: TGTGCCAGCAGCTTAGCCAGCGGGCTTGATACGCAGTATTTT.

The V call is TRBV9, the J call TRBJ2-3; 8 bases match TRBD2. CDR3 length: 15 amino acids. V gave up 4 bases and J gave up 2 bases; unmatched junction bases: 6. Germline values: CDR1 SGDLS, CDR2 YYNGEE. DNA of the CDR3: TGTGCCAGCAGCCCAAGAGCGGGAGCCACAGATACGCAGTATTTT. Amino acid sequence: CASSPRAGATDTQYF.

This clone was seen a few times. The genes are TRBV6-6 and TRBJ1-1, with D uncertain. The length of the CDR3 is 13 residues. Per germline, CDR1 MNHNY and CDR2 SVGAGI (reference sequence). The V gene lost 6 bases and the J gene lost 1 base, with 9 bases spanning the gap. CDR3 protein: CASSHTENTEAFF. CDR3 sequence (DNA): TGTGCCAGCAGCCATACAGAGAACACTGAAGCTTTCTTT.

This clone showed up just a few times. V is TRBV2 and J is TRBJ1-1; unclear D gene. Trimming cost V 6 bases and J 4 bases, with 15 bases left between them. CDR3 size: 14 residues. CDR1 is SNHLY, CDR2 FYNNEI, per germline. The CDR3 nucleotides are TGTGCCAGCAGGGAACGGGCTTTCCGCACTGAAGCTTTCTTT. Translated, it gives CASRERAFRTEAFF.

In its sample, this clone was seen a few times. The chain uses TRBV7-9 and TRBJ2-4; 7 nucleotides align to TRBD1. The V and J ends lost 5 bases and 2 bases, in that order; junction bases with no gene match: 9. Germline CDR1 reads SEHNR; CDR2 reads FQNEAQ (reference sequence). CDR3 length equals 16 residues. Here the CDR3 DNA reads TGTGCCAGCAGCCGCGACAGGGTGGGGACCAAAAACATTCAGTACTTC. The encoded protein is CASSRDRVGTKNIQYF.

The V and J genes are TRBV4-3 and TRBJ2-1; 13 nucleotides line up with TRBD2. CDR1 is LGHNA, CDR2 YSLEER, per germline. CDR3 length equals 15 residues. Unmatched junction bases numbered 1, after V lost 4 bases and J lost 4 bases. The CDR3 reads CASSPGLAGYNEQFF. The CDR3 DNA sequence: TGCGCCAGCAGCCCGGGACTAGCGGGATACAATGAGCAGTTCTTC.

The V and J genes are TRBV5-1 and TRBJ1-2; the D is unclear. The ends were cut back, 0 bases at V and 2 bases at J, with 8 bases in the middle. The CDR3 runs 14 residues. CDR1 is SGHRS, CDR2 YFSETQ, per germline. CDR3 DNA sequence: TGCGCCAGCAGCTTGGAGAGGGCCAACTATGGCTACACCTTC. Amino acid sequence: CASSLERANYGYTF.

This chain joins TRBV7-6 and TRBJ1-1, with D perhaps matching TRBD1 (6 bases). Germline assignment: CDR1 SGHVS and CDR2 FNYEAQ. The CDR3 consists of 13 residues. V was trimmed by 5 bases and J by 5 bases, leaving 12 bases between them. The CDR3 nucleotides read TGTGCCAGCAGCGCCGGGACAAAAACTGAAGCTTTCTTT. It is translated as CASSAGTKTEAFF.

V usage is TRBV19 and J usage is TRBJ2-1; D may be TRBD1 or TRBD2 (6 bases each). Germline V gives CDR1 LNHDA, CDR2 SQIVND (reference sequence). V lost 6 bases and J lost 4, with 16 bases in between. This CDR3 has 15 amino acids. In nucleotides, the CDR3 is TGTGCCAGTAGAATCGGAGGAGGGGGATACAATGAGCAGTTCTTC. Translation gives CASRIGGGGYNEQFF.

The chain carries TRBV28 and TRBJ2-2; no reliable D call. V lost 4 bases and J 2 bases, leaving 11 bases between the germline ends. Germline lookup yields CDR1 MDHEN and CDR2 SYDVKM. This CDR3 region has 15 residues. Here the CDR3 DNA reads TGTGCCAGCAGTTCCCCCGGCCGCAACACCGGGGAGCTGTTTTTT. Protein product: CASSSPGRNTGELFF.

The V gene is TRBV15, the J gene TRBJ1-5; TRBD1 agrees at 8 bases. Germline CDR1 and CDR2: LNHNV and YYDKDF (reference sequence). Germline trimming cut 3 bases from V and 2 bases from J; bases unmatched to any gene: 9. This CDR3 is built from 17 residues. In DNA, the CDR3 is TGTGCCACCAGCAGCAATGCAGGGGGCCCGGGCAATCAGCCCCAGCATTTT. Residues: CATSSNAGGPGNQPQHF.

This chain connects TRBV6-5 to TRBJ2-7; D is unresolved. Germline CDR1 and CDR2: MNHEY and SVGAGI. With 2 bases removed from V and 9 bases from J, the gap between germline ends came to 8 bases. The CDR3 contains 11 residues. The CDR3 loop reads CASSYGVGQYF. Written as DNA, the CDR3 is TGTGCCAGCAGTTACGGGGTCGGGCAGTACTTC.

CDR3 sequence: CASSPPKQDTQYF. Here the CDR3 DNA reads TGTGCCAGCAGCCCACCGAAACAAGATACGCAGTATTTT. The chain joins TRBV7-1 to TRBJ2-3; no firm D call. TRBV7-1 is designated an ORF whose function remains uncertain. Between the trimmed V and J ends, which lost 5 bases and 5 bases, there was a span of 11 bases. The length of the CDR3 is 13 residues.

The CDR3 region has the DNA TGCGCCAGCAGCCAAGGCCCCCCGACAGCACTTACCCCCTACGAGCAGTACTTC. It codes for CASSQGPPTALTPYEQYF. The V and J genes are TRBV4-1 and TRBJ2-7; maybe TRBD1 (5 bases). CDR1 and CDR2 from the germline V gene are MGHRA and YSYEKL. V lost 1 base and J 2 bases, leaving 21 bases between the germline ends. The CDR3 extends over 18 amino acids.

The sample holds a few counts of this clone. The chain is built from TRBV28 and TRBJ2-6; D remains ambiguous. This CDR3 is built from 16 residues. Germline lookup yields CDR1 MDHEN and CDR2 SYDVKM. Trimming took off 6 bases at V and 0 bases at J, with 12 bases between the two ends. CDR3 nucleotides: TGTGCCAGCAGCTCAAGCCACCCCTCTGGGGCCAACGTCCTGACTTTC. Translated, it gives CASSSSHPSGANVLTF. Filled out from reference TRBV28 and TRBJ2-6, the complete variable domain reads DVKVTQSSRYLVKRTGEKVFLECVQDMDHENMFWYRQDPGLGLRLIYFSYDVKMKEKGDIPEGYSVSREKKERFSLILESASTNQTSMYLCASSSSHPSGANVLTFGAGSRLTVL.

The chain couples TRBV6-8 to TRBJ1-5; D gene uncertain. The V and J ends lost 5 bases and 5 bases respectively, with 4 bases between them. The CDR3 contains 11 residues. The germline V gene encodes CDR1 MNHGY and CDR2 SAAAGT. CDR3 protein: CASSDYQPQHF. CDR3 coding DNA: TGTGCCAGCAGTGATTATCAGCCCCAGCATTTT.

The chain carries TRBV27 and TRBJ1-5; 7 positions match TRBD1. The CDR3 sequence is 15 residues long. Germline V gene sequence: CDR1 MNHEY, CDR2 SMNVEV (reference sequence). V gave up 4 bases and J gave up 2 bases; unmatched junction bases: 5. The CDR3 sequence is CASSSTGLGNQPQHF. For the CDR3, the DNA is TGTGCCAGCAGTTCGACAGGGTTGGGCAATCAGCCCCAGCATTTT.

The V gene is TRBV28, the J gene TRBJ2-7; TRBD1 matches at 10 bases. The ends lost 6 bases at V and 6 bases at J; junction bases unmatched: 14. The CDR3 loop spans 16 amino acids. Germline V lookup: CDR1 MDHEN, CDR2 SYDVKM. This chain's CDR3 is CASSYPRGQGSGEQYF. CDR3 sequence (DNA): TGTGCCAGCAGCTATCCTAGGGGACAGGGGAGCGGCGAGCAGTACTTC.

A few counts support this clone. V is TRBV7-9 and J is TRBJ1-5, with D maybe TRBD1 (6 bases). The CDR3 is 15 residues long. V lost 5 bases and J lost 4, with 15 bases in between. The germline gives CDR1 SEHNR, CDR2 FQNEAQ (reference sequence). In DNA, the CDR3 is TGTGCCAGCAGCCCCGCCGGGACACCTAATCAGCCCCAGCATTTT. The encoded protein is CASSPAGTPNQPQHF.

The V call is TRBV4-2, the J call TRBJ2-1, with TRBD1 identical over 8 bases. Germline V CDR1 and CDR2: LGHNA, YNFKEQ. The length of the CDR3 is 18 residues. Unmatched junction bases numbered 12, after V lost 5 bases and J lost 0 bases. Written as DNA, the CDR3 is TGTGCCAGCAGCGAATTAACTGGGACAGGTAGCTCCTACAATGAGCAGTTCTTC. This encodes CASSELTGTGSSYNEQFF.

This clone has only a few counts. The V gene is TRBV28, the J gene TRBJ2-5, with D unclear. V was clipped by 2 bases and J by 3 bases, with 1 base between them. CDR1 is MDHEN, CDR2 SYDVKM, per germline. The CDR3 consists of 11 residues. The CDR3 protein is CASSLEETQYF. The CDR3 DNA reads TGTGCCAGCAGTTTAGAAGAGACCCAGTACTTC.

V and J are TRBV13 and TRBJ2-3; a possible D gene is TRBD2 (7 bases). The CDR3 is 18 residues long. CDR1 is PRHDT and CDR2 is FYEKMQ in the germline V gene (reference sequence). The V end was cut by 5 bases, the J end by 0 bases, with 21 bases between. The CDR3 loop reads CASSPRGAAPSSTDTQYF. Written as DNA, the CDR3 is TGTGCCAGCAGCCCCCGGGGGGCAGCTCCCTCTAGCACAGATACGCAGTATTTT.